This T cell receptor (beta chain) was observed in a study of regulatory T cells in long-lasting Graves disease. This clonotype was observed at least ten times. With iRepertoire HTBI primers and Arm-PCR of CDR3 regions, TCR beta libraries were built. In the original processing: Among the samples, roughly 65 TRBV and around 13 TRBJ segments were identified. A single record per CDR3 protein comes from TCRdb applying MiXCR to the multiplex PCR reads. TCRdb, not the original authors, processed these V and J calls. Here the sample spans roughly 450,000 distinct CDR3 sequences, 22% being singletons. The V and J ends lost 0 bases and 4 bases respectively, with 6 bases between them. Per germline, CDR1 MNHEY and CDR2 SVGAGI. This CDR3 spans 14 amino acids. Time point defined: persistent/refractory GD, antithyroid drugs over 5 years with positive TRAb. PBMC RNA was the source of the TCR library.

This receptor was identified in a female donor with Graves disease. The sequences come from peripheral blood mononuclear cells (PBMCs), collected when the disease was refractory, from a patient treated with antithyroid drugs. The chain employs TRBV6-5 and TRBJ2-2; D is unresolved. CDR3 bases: TGTGCCAGCAGTTACTCGGCCCTCACCGGGGAGCTGTTTTTT. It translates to CASSYSALTGELFF.